This is a list of T cell receptor beta chains from one sample in a study of T cells after yellow fever vaccination. A single record per CDR3 protein comes from TCRdb applying MiXCR to the 5' RACE reads. The repertoire holds a few hundred thousand distinct CDR3 sequences, around 12% seen once, with 3.2% in the top ten. Here the sequenced sample was CD4+ T cells sorted from PBMCs, taken 15 days after the yellow fever booster vaccination. The receptors were sampled from a young man who received the YFV17D yellow fever vaccine. The CDR3 runs from the conserved cysteine through the conserved F or W. Each record gives: D gene, V gene, J gene, clone size, CDR3 DNA, CDR3 protein. D genes are given only for firm matches. Size is stated for part of the rows, as once, few or many counts, or as a class when the clone is expanded.

d_call: NA; v_call: TRBV6-2/TRBV6-3; j_call: TRBJ2-5; clone_size: few; cdr3_nt: TGTGCCTGTATTGACCGGGGCGTGGAGACCCAGTACTTC; cdr3_aa: CACIDRGVETQYF
d_call: NA; v_call: TRBV7-2; j_call: TRBJ1-1; clone_size: NA; cdr3_nt: TGTGCCAGCAGCTTACGGGGGCTCACTGAAGCTTTCTTT; cdr3_aa: CASSLRGLTEAFF
d_call: TRBD1; v_call: TRBV20-1; j_call: TRBJ2-5; clone_size: NA; cdr3_nt: TGCAGTGCTAGAGATCTGGGGCAGGGGGCTTGGGAGACCCAGTACTTC; cdr3_aa: CSARDLGQGAWETQYF
d_call: NA; v_call: TRBV3-1; j_call: TRBJ1-1; clone_size: NA; cdr3_nt: TGTGCCAGCAGCTACGGGGAAGGGGCCTACACTGAAGCTTTCTTT; cdr3_aa: CASSYGEGAYTEAFF
d_call: NA; v_call: TRBV24-1; j_call: TRBJ2-3; clone_size: few; cdr3_nt: TGTGCCACCAGTGATTTACTGGTCGGGGACCCAGATACGCAGTATTTT; cdr3_aa: CATSDLLVGDPDTQYF
d_call: TRBD1; v_call: TRBV28; j_call: TRBJ1-2; clone_size: few; cdr3_nt: TGTGCCAGCAGCTACGACCCTGACAGGGCCTACACCTTC; cdr3_aa: CASSYDPDRAYTF
d_call: NA; v_call: TRBV7-9; j_call: TRBJ2-6; clone_size: NA; cdr3_nt: TGTGCCGGAAAAGAAGGAAGTAACTCTGGGGCCAACGTCCTGACTTTC; cdr3_aa: CAGKEGSNSGANVLTF
d_call: TRBD1; v_call: TRBV7-2; j_call: TRBJ1-5; clone_size: many; cdr3_nt: TGTGCCAGCAGCTTAGAAGGGACAGGGCGTCGGCCCCAGCATTTT; cdr3_aa: CASSLEGTGRRPQHF
d_call: TRBD1; v_call: TRBV16; j_call: TRBJ1-2; clone_size: few; cdr3_nt: TGTGCCAGCAGCCCCGGCTCGCCAGGGGGCCACCAAGACTATGGCTACACCTTC; cdr3_aa: CASSPGSPGGHQDYGYTF
d_call: NA; v_call: TRBV7-2; j_call: TRBJ2-1; clone_size: NA; cdr3_nt: TGTGCCAGCAGCTTAGTCAGATACGAGCAGTTCTTC; cdr3_aa: CASSLVRYEQFF
d_call: NA; v_call: TRBV30; j_call: TRBJ2-7; clone_size: NA; cdr3_nt: TGTGCCTGGAGTACAGGAGGGGACGAGCAGTACTTC; cdr3_aa: CAWSTGGDEQYF
d_call: NA; v_call: TRBV12-3/TRBV12-4; j_call: TRBJ2-7; clone_size: NA; cdr3_nt: TGTGCCAGCAGTTTCAGGACAGAGACCTACGAGCAGTACTTC; cdr3_aa: CASSFRTETYEQYF
d_call: NA; v_call: TRBV18; j_call: TRBJ1-1; clone_size: few; cdr3_nt: TGTGCCAGCTCACCGTCAGCGGGGGCTCTCTTAAACACTGAAGCTTTCTTT; cdr3_aa: CASSPSAGALLNTEAFF
d_call: NA; v_call: TRBV5-5; j_call: TRBJ1-2; clone_size: few; cdr3_nt: TGTGCCAGCAGCTTGGATTGGGGGGCGGACTATGGCTACACCTTC; cdr3_aa: CASSLDWGADYGYTF
d_call: NA; v_call: TRBV7-3; j_call: TRBJ2-2; clone_size: NA; cdr3_nt: TGTGCCAGCAGCTTTTCGGGTTACAACGCGAACACCGGGGAGCTGTTTTTT; cdr3_aa: CASSFSGYNANTGELFF
d_call: TRBD2; v_call: TRBV6-4; j_call: TRBJ2-1; clone_size: few; cdr3_nt: TGTGCCAGCACAACCATTCGGGGGGATTCGGATGAGCAGTTCTTC; cdr3_aa: CASTTIRGDSDEQFF
d_call: NA; v_call: TRBV7-9; j_call: TRBJ1-2; clone_size: NA; cdr3_nt: TGTGCCAGCAGCTCGGCTGTTAGTGCTTCGGTAGGCTACACCTTC; cdr3_aa: CASSSAVSASVGYTF
d_call: NA; v_call: TRBV5-1; j_call: TRBJ1-4; clone_size: NA; cdr3_nt: TGCGCCAGCAGCCCCTCGACAGATGAAAAACTGTTTTTT; cdr3_aa: CASSPSTDEKLFF
d_call: TRBD1; v_call: TRBV7-9; j_call: TRBJ1-4; clone_size: few; cdr3_nt: TGTGCCAGCAGCCCAGCCGGGACAGGGGACGATGAAAAACTGTTTTTT; cdr3_aa: CASSPAGTGDDEKLFF
d_call: TRBD1; v_call: TRBV12-3/TRBV12-4; j_call: TRBJ2-7; clone_size: NA; cdr3_nt: TGTGCCAGCAGCACCGGGACAGGGGCCGGGGAGCAGTACTTC; cdr3_aa: CASSTGTGAGEQYF
d_call: NA; v_call: TRBV29-1; j_call: TRBJ2-3; clone_size: few; cdr3_nt: TGCAGCGTTGCGGCAGTCCATGATACGTCGGATACGCAGTATTTT; cdr3_aa: CSVAAVHDTSDTQYF
d_call: NA; v_call: TRBV2; j_call: TRBJ2-1; clone_size: few; cdr3_nt: TGTGCCAGCAGGGCCTATGAGCAGTTCTTC; cdr3_aa: CASRAYEQFF
d_call: NA; v_call: TRBV11-2; j_call: TRBJ2-2; clone_size: NA; cdr3_nt: TGTGCCAGTAGAGACAGTGCAATCGCCGGGGAGCTGTTTTTT; cdr3_aa: CASRDSAIAGELFF
d_call: NA; v_call: TRBV5-6; j_call: TRBJ2-2; clone_size: NA; cdr3_nt: TGTGCCAGCAGCTTAGGCGCCCTGAACACCGGGGAGCTGTTTTTT; cdr3_aa: CASSLGALNTGELFF
d_call: NA; v_call: TRBV18; j_call: TRBJ2-7; clone_size: few; cdr3_nt: TGTGCCAGCTCACCGCGGGGCGTAGACGAGCAGTACTTC; cdr3_aa: CASSPRGVDEQYF
d_call: TRBD2; v_call: TRBV4-2; j_call: TRBJ2-3; clone_size: many; cdr3_nt: TGTGCCAGCAGCCAACCGGGACTAGCGGGGCCGCAGTATTTT; cdr3_aa: CASSQPGLAGPQYF
d_call: NA; v_call: TRBV4-1; j_call: TRBJ1-2; clone_size: NA; cdr3_nt: TGCGCCAGCAGCCAATCTGAAGGGAACTATGGCTACACCTTC; cdr3_aa: CASSQSEGNYGYTF
d_call: TRBD2; v_call: TRBV6-1; j_call: TRBJ2-5; clone_size: few; cdr3_nt: TGTGCCAGCAGCACCAGTAGCGGGGGTACCCTAGAGACCCAGTACTTC; cdr3_aa: CASSTSSGGTLETQYF